This entry features one T cell receptor (beta chain) sequence. As yet, its antigen is unknown. What was sequenced were expressed TCRB transcripts, since all of the isolated RNA had been reverse transcribed. Profiled with immunoSEQ multiplex PCR; TCRdb holds only in-frame clones, not every one. The sample gives 150,000 to 190,000 clones, over 8.5% of which show up once; roughly 2% is in the top ten. Between the trimmed V and J ends, which lost 8 bases and 0 bases, there was a span of 11 bases. CDR3 length equals 15 residues. Looked up from germline, CDR1 is MNHNS and CDR2 is SASEGT. The data derive from a study of beta chain features in type 1 diabetes. Study context: Investigators examined some 110,000,000 sorted cells across all samples. Study results and caveats: Any role of HLA type in TCRB rearrangement remained unresolved here.

Specimen: central memory CD4+ T cells from blood. The receptor comes from a man between 18 and 35 years old in good health. The rearrangement joins TRBV6-1 to TRBJ1-6; D unresolved. For the CDR3, the DNA is TGTGCCAGCTCCGGGCAGCTCTCCTATAATTCACCCCTCCACTTT. This gives the protein CASSGQLSYNSPLHF.